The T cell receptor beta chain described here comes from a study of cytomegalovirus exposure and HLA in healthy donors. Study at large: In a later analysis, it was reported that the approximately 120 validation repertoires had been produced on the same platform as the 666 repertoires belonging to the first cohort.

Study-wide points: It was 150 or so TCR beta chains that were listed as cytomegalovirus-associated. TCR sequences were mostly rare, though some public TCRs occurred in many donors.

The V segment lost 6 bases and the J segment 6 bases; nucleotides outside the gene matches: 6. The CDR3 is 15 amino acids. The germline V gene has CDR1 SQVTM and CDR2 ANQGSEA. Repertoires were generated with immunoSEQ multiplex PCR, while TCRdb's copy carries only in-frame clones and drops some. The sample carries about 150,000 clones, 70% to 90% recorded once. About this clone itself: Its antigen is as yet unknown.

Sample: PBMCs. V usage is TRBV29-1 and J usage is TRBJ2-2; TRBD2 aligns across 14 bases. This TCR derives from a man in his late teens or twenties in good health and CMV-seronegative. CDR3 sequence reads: CSVLTSGRAAGELFF. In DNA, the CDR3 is TGCAGCGTCCTGACTAGCGGGAGGGCGGCCGGGGAGCTGTTTTTT.